This TCR beta chain was identified during a study of cytomegalovirus exposure and HLA in healthy donors. Amplification used 60 Vbeta primers and 13 Jbeta primers. The table came from immunoSEQ multiplex PCR; TCRdb's copy has only in-frame clones and leaves some out. The sample has approximately 130,000 clones, around 74% seen once. This clone was detected only a few times. Germline V CDR1 and CDR2: LNHDA, SQIVND (reference sequence). Trimming removed 5 bases from V and 7 bases from J; junction bases left unmatched: 5. This CDR3 has 14 amino acids. Material: PBMCs. This sequence originates from a young man in good health and CMV-seronegative. The gene calls are TRBV19 and TRBJ2-2; 9 positions agree with TRBD2. The CDR3 DNA follows: TGTGCCAGTAGTTATAGCGGGGGCCTCGGGGAGCTGTTTTTT. The encoded protein is CASSYSGGLGELFF.